Listed below are T cell receptor beta chains from one sample, sequenced in a study of T cell repertoires in cytomegalovirus infection. Each CDR3 protein is one row after TCRdb ran MiXCR on the reads. The table records 200,000 to 250,000 distinct CDR3 sequences, approximately 38% of them present only once. No antigen has been assigned to these receptors. The starting material was CD8+ T cells from cultured PBMCs, obtained from culture after CMV antigen stimulation. The receptors were gathered from a human donor in good health (CMV status not recorded). Some clones in this sample may be carry-over from other donors' samples. The CDR3 runs from the conserved cysteine through the conserved F or W. D genes are given only for firm matches. Size is stated for part of the rows, as once, few or many counts, or as a class when the clone is expanded.

cdr3_aa cdr3_nt v_call clone_size d_call j_call
CASSTRTPPGQLLDTGELFF TGTGCCAGCAGTACGCGCACCCCCCCGGGGCAACTACTGGACACCGGGGAGCTGTTTTTT TRBV6-2/TRBV6-3 few NA TRBJ2-2
CASSPAITNYGYTF TGTGCCAGCAGCCCCGCCATAACTAACTATGGCTACACCTTC TRBV7-6 NA NA TRBJ1-2
CASSKDGSNQPQHF TGTGCCAGCAGTAAGGACGGTAGCAATCAGCCCCAGCATTTT TRBV7-9 few NA TRBJ1-5
CATSTGGLSSYEQYF TGTGCCACCAGCACCGGCGGCCTAAGCTCCTACGAGCAGTACTTC TRBV15 NA NA TRBJ2-7
CASSQTGTGTDTQYF TGCGCCAGCAGCCAAACCGGGACAGGGACAGATACGCAGTATTTT TRBV4-1 NA TRBD1 TRBJ2-3
CATSRAGDLSEGYTF TGTGCCACCAGCAGAGCCGGTGACCTCTCAGAAGGCTACACCTTC TRBV15 NA NA TRBJ1-2
CASSFGQGAGTGELFF TGTGCCAGCAGTTTTGGACAGGGGGCAGGCACCGGGGAGCTGTTTTTT TRBV12-3/TRBV12-4 NA TRBD1 TRBJ2-2
CSVEQETQYF TGCAGCGTTGAACAAGAGACCCAGTACTTC TRBV29-1 NA NA TRBJ2-5
CASSLVQTYTGELFF TGTGCCAGCAGCTTAGTACAGACTTACACCGGGGAGCTGTTTTTT TRBV7-8 few NA TRBJ2-2
CASSSPRSSGGGTDTQYF TGTGCCAGCAGTTCCCCGCGATCTAGCGGGGGGGGCACAGATACGCAGTATTTT TRBV12-3/TRBV12-4 many TRBD2 TRBJ2-3
CASSIGSGVEQYF TGTGCCAGTAGTATAGGCTCAGGGGTCGAGCAGTACTTC TRBV19 NA NA TRBJ2-7
CSARVTGQGSFAGNTIYF TGCAGTGCTAGAGTAACGGGACAGGGGAGCTTCGCTGGAAACACCATATATTTT TRBV20-1 NA TRBD1 TRBJ1-3
CASSLATSGIETQYF TGTGCCAGCAGCTTAGCGACTAGCGGGATAGAGACCCAGTACTTC TRBV11-2 once TRBD2 TRBJ2-5
CASSRLETALPPVEQFF TGTGCCAGCAGTCGGCTCGAGACGGCGCTCCCGCCCGTAGAGCAGTTCTTC TRBV6-8 NA NA TRBJ2-1
CASSEGTATNEKLFF TGTGCCAGCAGTGAGGGCACCGCAACTAATGAAAAACTGTTTTTT TRBV2 few NA TRBJ1-4
CASSPRIAGFGDTQYF TGTGCCAGCAGCCCCAGGATAGCGGGGTTTGGAGATACGCAGTATTTT TRBV7-9 few TRBD2 TRBJ2-3
CASSLGGELGAKNIQYF TGTGCCAGCAGCTTAGGAGGGGAGCTTGGCGCCAAAAACATTCAGTACTTC TRBV11-3 few NA TRBJ2-4
CASSYLRERDNEQFF TGTGCCAGCAGTTACCTGCGGGAGAGAGACAATGAGCAGTTCTTC TRBV6-2/TRBV6-3 NA TRBD2 TRBJ2-1
CATSLEGRRNQPQHF TGTGCCACCAGCTTAGAGGGTAGGAGGAATCAGCCCCAGCATTTT TRBV15 NA NA TRBJ1-5
CASRLAGGHEQYF TGTGCCAGCAGGCTAGCGGGAGGGCACGAGCAGTACTTC TRBV28 NA TRBD2 TRBJ2-7
CASSLAGPRSYNEQFF TGTGCCAGCAGTTTAGCGGGTCCGAGGTCCTACAATGAGCAGTTCTTC TRBV27 once NA TRBJ2-1
CASSLKGARNTGELFF TGTGCCAGCAGCTTAAAGGGCGCGCGAAACACCGGGGAGCTGTTTTTT TRBV7-3 NA NA TRBJ2-2
CASSAQKREATNEKLFF TGTGCCAGCAGCGCCCAAAAGAGGGAGGCGACTAATGAAAAACTGTTTTTT TRBV13 few NA TRBJ1-4
CASSFVRSPLHF TGTGCCAGCAGTTTCGTTCGTTCACCCCTCCACTTT TRBV27 NA NA TRBJ1-6
CASSPGTGSSYNSPLHF TGTGCCAGCAGCCCGGGGACAGGAAGCTCCTATAATTCACCCCTCCACTTT TRBV7-6 NA TRBD1 TRBJ1-6
CASSLGVTTYEQYF TGTGCCAGCAGCTTAGGAGTGACGACCTACGAGCAGTACTTC TRBV7-8 few NA TRBJ2-7
CASSRTTGGQYGYTF TGCGCCAGCAGCCGCACTACAGGGGGCCAATATGGCTACACCTTC TRBV4-1 NA TRBD1 TRBJ1-2
CASSFERVPPNTDTQYF TGTGCCAGCAGCTTCGAAAGGGTGCCCCCCAACACAGATACGCAGTATTTT TRBV7-8 NA NA TRBJ2-3
CASSLDGDEQYF TGTGCCAGCAGCTTAGATGGGGACGAGCAGTACTTC TRBV7-6 few NA TRBJ2-7
CASSRRAGFKYGYTF TGTGCCAGCAGCCGCCGGGCAGGGTTTAAGTATGGCTACACCTTC TRBV11-2 NA NA TRBJ1-2
CASSSRLAGAEETQYF TGTGCCAGCAGCTCAAGACTAGCGGGGGCCGAAGAGACCCAGTACTTC TRBV7-9 few TRBD2 TRBJ2-5
CASSQRRWLAEAYEQYF TGTGCCAGCAGCCAACGAAGGTGGCTAGCGGAAGCCTACGAGCAGTACTTC TRBV6-1 NA TRBD2 TRBJ2-7
CASRASGSYEQYF TGTGCCAGCAGAGCTTCAGGGTCCTACGAGCAGTACTTC TRBV11-1 NA NA TRBJ2-7
CASSLISGSDYGYTF TGTGCCAGCAGCCTTATCAGTGGTTCCGACTATGGCTACACCTTC TRBV7-3 few NA TRBJ1-2
CASSLAAGGSRTDTQYF TGTGCCAGCAGCTTAGCGGCCGGCGGCTCGCGCACAGATACGCAGTATTTT TRBV7-2 few NA TRBJ2-3
CASSKRRRGESGAFF TGTGCCAGCAGTAAGAGGAGAAGGGGAGAGTCCGGAGCTTTCTTT TRBV25-1 NA NA TRBJ1-1
CASSLLQGDQPQHF TGTGCCAGCAGTTTATTGCAGGGTGATCAGCCCCAGCATTTT TRBV28 NA NA TRBJ1-5
CASSLVARGTGELFF TGTGCCAGCAGCTTAGTTGCCCGGGGTACCGGGGAGCTGTTTTTT TRBV7-2 NA NA TRBJ2-2
CASSYSVSNQPQHF TGTGCCAGCAGTTACTCGGTATCTAATCAGCCCCAGCATTTT TRBV6-2/TRBV6-3 NA NA TRBJ1-5
CASSLDGGGPDLQYF TGTGCCAGCAGCTTGGATGGGGGGGGCCCTGACCTGCAGTATTTT TRBV5-4 NA NA TRBJ2-3
CASSSTGRGYTF TGTGCCAGCAGCTCGACAGGGCGCGGCTACACCTTC TRBV7-2 few TRBD1 TRBJ1-2
CASGLNTEAFF TGTGCCAGCGGTCTGAACACTGAAGCTTTCTTT TRBV6-1 many NA TRBJ1-1
CASSRTDSSYNEQFF TGTGCCAGCAGCCGGACAGACAGCTCCTACAATGAGCAGTTCTTC TRBV7-9 NA NA TRBJ2-1
CASSLSGSYGYTF TGTGCCAGCAGCTTAAGTGGCAGCTATGGCTACACCTTC TRBV7-3 NA NA TRBJ1-2
CASSLGTVLNEQFF TGTGCCAGCAGCTTAGGGACAGTACTAAATGAGCAGTTCTTC TRBV7-2 NA NA TRBJ2-1
CASSYSSGQTTYVQYF TGTGCCAGCAGTTACTCTTCGGGACAGACCACCTACGTTCAGTACTTC TRBV6-5 NA TRBD1 TRBJ2-7
CASSQRGTGPYYGYTF TGTGCCAGCAGCCAAAGGGGCACAGGACCTTACTATGGCTACACCTTC TRBV13 once NA TRBJ1-2
CASSHGLAGGLDSYEQYF TGTGCCAGCAGCCACGGACTAGCGGGAGGGCTTGACTCCTACGAGCAGTACTTC TRBV7-8 many TRBD2 TRBJ2-7
CASSPSSEQFF TGTGCCAGCAGTCCTAGTAGTGAGCAGTTCTTC TRBV28 few NA TRBJ2-1
CSVAREGSGFF TGCAGCGTTGCTCGGGAGGGCTCCGGGTTCTTC TRBV29-1 NA TRBD2 TRBJ2-1
CASSYGRTGNTIYF TGTGCCAGCAGTTACGGACGCACTGGAAACACCATATATTTT TRBV7-2 few NA TRBJ1-3
CASSPEVLYNEQFF TGTGCCAGCAGCCCAGAGGTCCTCTACAATGAGCAGTTCTTC TRBV11-2 few NA TRBJ2-1
CSVDQTGLKETQYF TGCAGCGTGGATCAGACAGGGCTGAAAGAGACCCAGTACTTC TRBV29-1 few TRBD1 TRBJ2-5
CASSLGGGPFYEQYF TGTGCCAGCAGCTTAGGCGGCGGGCCCTTCTACGAGCAGTACTTC TRBV11-2 NA NA TRBJ2-7
CSARGPLAAYNEQFF TGCAGTGCTAGAGGGCCCCTAGCGGCATACAATGAGCAGTTCTTC TRBV20-1 few TRBD2 TRBJ2-1
CASSLGGTPYNEQFF TGTGCCAGCAGCTTAGGCGGGACCCCGTACAATGAGCAGTTCTTC TRBV7-2 many NA TRBJ2-1
CASSQGGSPTDTQYF TGTGCCAGCAGCCAGGGGGGGTCCCCCACAGATACGCAGTATTTT TRBV11-2 NA NA TRBJ2-3
CASSLAGRGEDGYTF TGTGCCAGCAGTTTAGCTGGCAGGGGAGAGGATGGCTACACCTTC TRBV12-3/TRBV12-4 few NA TRBJ1-2
CASSLVPGTNEKLFF TGTGCCAGCAGCTTAGTACCGGGAACTAATGAAAAACTGTTTTTT TRBV7-8 few NA TRBJ1-4